The 19 T cell receptor beta chains listed next were all sequenced from one sample in a study of OX40 agonist ivuxolimab in advanced cancers. Sequencing was performed with immunoSEQ multiplex PCR; in TCRdb, only in-frame clones are kept and a portion is missing. The sample carries tens of thousands of clones, around 86% recorded once. Specimen: CD4+ or CD8+ T cells sorted from blood, collected in a trial of the OX40 agonist ivuxolimab. The receptors were sampled from an adult with an advanced solid tumor such as melanoma, head and neck, liver or kidney cancer.

This chain joins TRBV28 and TRBJ2-7; 7 bases map to TRBD1. V lost 8 bases, J lost 4 bases, and 2 bases stayed unmatched. CDR1 is MDHEN and CDR2 is SYDVKM in the germline V gene. The CDR3 length is 11 residues. The CDR3 reads CASGTDYEQYF. DNA of the CDR3: TGTGCCAGCGGGACAGATTACGAGCAGTACTTC.

The chain employs TRBV5-1 and TRBJ1-4, with unresolved D. Germline V gene data show CDR1 as SGHRS and CDR2 as YFSETQ. Trimming pared 4 bases from V and 6 bases from J, leaving 19 bases between. The CDR3 has 16 amino acids. This CDR3 is CASSPPEGLGDEKLFF. The CDR3 nucleotides read TGCGCCAGCAGCCCCCCCGAAGGGCTTGGCGATGAAAAACTGTTTTTT. The full variable domain, its missing parts supplied by reference TRBV5-1 and TRBJ1-4, is KAGVTQTPRYLIKTRGQQVTLSCSPISGHRSVSWYQQTPGQGLQFLFEYFSETQRNKGNFPGRFSGRQFSNSRSEMNVSTLELGDSALYLCASSPPEGLGDEKLFFGSGTQLSVL.

This clone was detected only a few times. V gene TRBV9 combines with J gene TRBJ2-2; TRBD1 is a possible D gene (6 bases). The CDR3 is 14 residues long. In germline, CDR1 is SGDLS, CDR2 YYNGEE. Trimming removed 6 bases at V and 0 bases at J, with 9 bases between. The CDR3 sequence is CASTSGANTGELFF. In nucleotides, the CDR3 is TGTGCCAGCACCTCAGGGGCGAACACCGGGGAGCTGTTTTTT.

The V and J genes are TRBV7-9 and TRBJ1-1; 7 nucleotides line up with TRBD1. The CDR3 spans 17 residues. Losses at the gene ends were 5 bases for V and 3 bases for J; bases not matched to a gene: 15. Germline V gene lookup returns CDR1 SEHNR and CDR2 FQNEAQ (reference sequence). The CDR3 protein is CASSPRSPGQSYTEAFF. The CDR3 DNA is TGTGCCAGCAGCCCCCGCAGTCCGGGACAGAGCTACACTGAAGCTTTCTTT.

The chain has TRBV18 and TRBJ2-2; D gene unclear. V lost 3 bases and J 1 base, leaving 3 bases between the germline ends. Germline V gene data show CDR1 as KGHSH and CDR2 as LQKENI. This CDR3 has 13 amino acids. The CDR3 nucleotides are TGTGCCAGCTCACCCCGGAACACCGGGGAGCTGTTTTTT. It codes for CASSPRNTGELFF.

The chain employs TRBV7-6 and TRBJ2-3, with 13 bases identical to TRBD2. CDR3 length equals 18 residues. Germline V lookup: CDR1 SGHVS, CDR2 FNYEAQ. V dropped 1 base and J dropped 0; count of bases not matched to a gene: 4. The CDR3 is CASSLGTSGGHSTDTQYF. The CDR3 region has the DNA TGTGCCAGCAGCTTAGGGACTAGCGGGGGTCATAGCACAGATACGCAGTATTTT.

The gene calls are TRBV9 and TRBJ2-7; no clear D gene. V lost 0 bases and J lost 6, with 10 bases in between. The germline CDR1 and CDR2 sequences are SGDLS and YYNGEE. The CDR3 contains 13 residues. CDR3 residues: CASSVERTGEQYF. For the CDR3, the DNA is TGTGCCAGCAGCGTAGAGCGAACGGGCGAGCAGTACTTC.

The chain links TRBV6-1 to TRBJ1-1, with D hard to call. Deletions cut 6 bases from V and 0 bases from J, with 8 bases between. The CDR3 runs 13 residues. Germline assignment: CDR1 MNHNS and CDR2 SASEGT. CDR3 bases: TGTGCCAGCAGGGAACTTTTGAACACTGAAGCTTTCTTT. The encoded protein is CASRELLNTEAFF.

This clone showed up just a few times. This rearrangement joins TRBV2 to TRBJ1-1; the D is unclear. The V end lost 8 bases, the J end lost 1 base, and 11 bases lay between the germline ends. Germline loops: CDR1 SNHLY, CDR2 FYNNEI. There are 13 residues in the CDR3. This chain's CDR3 is CASVPQANTEAFF. CDR3 in DNA: TGTGCCAGCGTCCCACAAGCGAACACTGAAGCTTTCTTT.

The chain couples TRBV7-9 to TRBJ1-3; the match to TRBD1 covers 10 bases. In germline, CDR1 is SEHNR, CDR2 FQNEAQ (reference sequence). The CDR3 spans 16 residues. The V and J ends lost 3 bases and 7 bases, in that order; junction bases with no gene match: 9. Here the CDR3 DNA reads TGTGCCAGCAGCTTGGCCCCTGGGACAGGGGCGAACACCATATATTTT. Amino acid sequence: CASSLAPGTGANTIYF.

This clone was observed a few times. The chain employs TRBV7-9 and TRBJ2-7; TRBD2 matches 11 bases. Germline V gene sequence: CDR1 SEHNR, CDR2 FQNEAQ (reference sequence). Trimming removed 5 bases from V and 5 bases from J; junction bases left unmatched: 17. There are 18 residues in the CDR3. The CDR3 loop is CASSPPPRLAGRWDEQYF. DNA of the CDR3: TGTGCCAGCAGCCCACCGCCTCGACTAGCGGGGAGGTGGGACGAGCAGTACTTC. The complete variable domain, with remaining parts taken from reference TRBV7-9 and TRBJ2-7, reads DTGVSQNPRHKITKRGQNVTFRCDPISEHNRLYWYRQTLGQGPEFLTYFQNEAQLEKSRLLSDRFSAERPKGSFSTLEIQRTEQGDSAMYLCASSPPPRLAGRWDEQYFGPGTRLTVT.

The CDR3 DNA follows: TGTGCCAGCAGCGGACAGTTAGCCAACTATGGCTACACCTTC. It yields the protein CASSGQLANYGYTF. V is TRBV9 and J is TRBJ1-2, with D possibly matching TRBD1 (5 bases). The CDR3 has 14 amino acids. V was clipped by 3 bases and J by 2 bases, with 11 bases between them. Germline CDR1 SGDLS, CDR2 YYNGEE.

V is TRBV7-3 and J is TRBJ1-1, with 10 bases matching TRBD1. V was pared by 5 bases and J by 1 base, with 10 bases of the junction left unmatched. Germline V gives CDR1 SGHTA, CDR2 FQGTGA. The CDR3 totals 17 residues. The CDR3 sequence is CASSARGTGEWNTEAFF. DNA for the CDR3: TGTGCCAGCAGCGCACGAGGGACAGGGGAGTGGAACACTGAAGCTTTCTTT.

The rearrangement uses TRBV5-1 and TRBJ2-1; D may match TRBD1 or TRBD2 (6 bases each). Germline V gene lookup returns CDR1 SGHRS and CDR2 YFSETQ. The V end was cut by 4 bases, the J end by 6 bases, with 26 bases between. The CDR3 consists of 18 residues. The CDR3 bases are TGCGCCAGCAGCATCCAGGGGCCGGGGGCGACGATGGGCAATGAGCAGTTCTTC. Translating it yields CASSIQGPGATMGNEQFF.

The genes are TRBV9 and TRBJ2-3; possible D gene TRBD2, 6 bases. This CDR3 region has 18 residues. Germline V gives CDR1 SGDLS, CDR2 YYNGEE. The ends were cut back, 0 bases at V and 1 base at J, with 18 bases in the middle. The chain's CDR3 is CASSVDPGGSFGTDTQYF. The CDR3 DNA is TGTGCCAGCAGCGTAGACCCCGGAGGGTCTTTCGGCACAGATACGCAGTATTTT.

The gene calls are TRBV4-3 and TRBJ1-2, with unresolved D. The CDR3 length is 14 residues. Germline loops: CDR1 LGHNA, CDR2 YSLEER. Between the trimmed V and J ends, which lost 2 bases and 4 bases, there was a span of 11 bases. The CDR3: CASSQLEFGYGYTF. DNA of the CDR3: TGCGCCAGCAGCCAACTGGAATTTGGCTATGGCTACACCTTC.

The rearrangement links TRBV5-8 to TRBJ2-3; D might be TRBD2 (6 bases). Germline CDR1 is SGHTS and CDR2 is YDEGEE. This CDR3 region has 15 residues. The germline V and J ends were trimmed by 1 base and 0 bases, with 9 bases remaining between them. DNA of the CDR3: TGTGCCAGCAGCTTGAGGGCGGGGAGCACAGATACGCAGTATTTT. Translated, it gives CASSLRAGSTDTQYF.

The J gene is TRBJ2-3, the V gene TRBV7-3; 7 bases map to TRBD2. CDR1 is SGHTA and CDR2 is FQGTGA in the germline V gene. This CDR3 contains 18 residues. V gave up 1 base and J gave up 0 bases; unmatched junction bases: 10. As DNA, the CDR3 is TGTGCCAGCAGCTTAATGCCTAGCGGAGACCCTAGCACAGATACGCAGTATTTT. Amino acids: CASSLMPSGDPSTDTQYF. The entire variable domain, with the rest obtained from reference TRBV7-3 and TRBJ2-3, is as follows: GAGVSQTPSNKVTEKGKYVELRCDPISGHTALYWYRQSLGQGPEFLIYFQGTGAADDSGLPNDRFFAVRPEGSVSTLKIQRTERGDSAVYLCASSLMPSGDPSTDTQYFGPGTRLTVL.

This clone was observed a handful of times. The CDR3 loop reads CAWGTGTEKLFF. CDR3 bases: TGTGCCTGGGGGACAGGGACCGAAAAACTGTTTTTT. This chain joins TRBV30 and TRBJ1-4; TRBD1 matches 9 bases. Germline values: CDR1 GTSNPN, CDR2 SVGIG (reference sequence). V lost 5 bases and J lost 8; bases outside the gene matches: 3. The CDR3 is 12 amino acids.